The 9 T cell receptor beta chains below all came from one sample that was sequenced in a study of shared clonotypes between healthy human individuals. The data were produced by immunoSEQ multiplex PCR, yet TCRdb's version contains in-frame clones alone and is incomplete. The sample lists approximately 1.5 million clones, approximately 98% occurring once. The sample taken for sequencing was naive CD4+ T cells sorted from blood. The sample's subset: CD45RA+ positively selected. These receptors were taken from a man aged 25-45 years in good health.

About this clone itself: The sample holds other DNA sequences that translate to the same CDR3. V usage is TRBV5-1 and J usage is TRBJ2-7; 10 bases agree with TRBD2. The CDR3 sequence is 14 residues long. Germline V gives CDR1 SGHRS, CDR2 YFSETQ. V dropped 5 bases and J dropped 1; count of bases not matched to a gene: 3. The CDR3 is CASSKTSGSYEQYF. The CDR3 DNA reads as TGCGCCAGCAGTAAGACTAGCGGGTCCTACGAGCAGTACTTC.

The V gene is TRBV6-1, the J gene TRBJ1-1, with TRBD1 matching over 8 bases. Germline-derived CDR1 and CDR2 are MNHNS and SASEGT. The CDR3 length is 12 residues. V gave up 4 bases and J gave up 5 bases; unmatched junction bases: 0. CDR3 in amino acids: CASSGTGTEAFF. Written as DNA, the CDR3 is TGTGCCAGCAGTGGGACAGGGACTGAAGCTTTCTTT.

The gene calls are TRBV19 and TRBJ2-5; 7 bases are a match to TRBD1. The length of the CDR3 is 13 residues. Per germline, CDR1 LNHDA and CDR2 SQIVND (reference sequence). V was clipped by 3 bases and J by 4 bases; unmatched bases: 2. The CDR3 bases are TGTGCCAGTAGTATTAACAGGGGAGAGACCCAGTACTTC. Its translation is CASSINRGETQYF.

The chain has TRBV19 and TRBJ2-1; 9 nucleotides agree with TRBD2. Losses at the gene ends were 6 bases for V and 8 bases for J; bases not matched to a gene: 5. The CDR3 covers 13 residues. Germline V gene sequence: CDR1 LNHDA, CDR2 SQIVND (reference sequence). CDR3 protein: CASSSLAGYEQFF. The DNA for the CDR3 is TGTGCCAGTAGCTCCCTAGCGGGGTATGAGCAGTTCTTC.

V usage is TRBV5-1 and J usage is TRBJ1-4, with TRBD1 as a possible D gene (6 bases). Germline V lookup: CDR1 SGHRS, CDR2 YFSETQ. The CDR3 has 14 residues. The germline V and J ends were trimmed by 2 bases and 8 bases, with 13 bases remaining between them. DNA of the CDR3: TGCGCCAGCAGCTTACAGGGTAGGCGAGAAAAACTGTTTTTT. Its protein product is CASSLQGRREKLFF.

The chain employs TRBV9 and TRBJ1-1, with D possibly matching TRBD1 (5 bases). Germline V gene data show CDR1 as SGDLS and CDR2 as YYNGEE. The CDR3 totals 15 residues. V lost 0 bases and J 2 bases, leaving 11 bases between the germline ends. In DNA, the CDR3 is TGTGCCAGCAGCGTAGACTACAGGCGAAACACTGAAGCTTTCTTT. This gives the protein CASSVDYRRNTEAFF.

The rearrangement joins TRBV18 to TRBJ2-7; D is unresolved. Germline-derived CDR1 and CDR2 are KGHSH and LQKENI. The V and J ends lost 5 bases and 6 bases respectively, with 20 bases between them. This CDR3 contains 15 residues. Here the CDR3 DNA reads TGTGCCAGCTCAACCTTTATTGGTTCTCTGGCCGAGCAGTACTTC. Its protein is CASSTFIGSLAEQYF.

The rearrangement links TRBV28 to TRBJ2-5; D unresolved. The V gene's germline CDR1 is MDHEN and CDR2 SYDVKM. Between the trimmed V and J ends, which lost 6 bases and 4 bases, there was a span of 15 bases. The CDR3 spans 14 residues. The CDR3 DNA follows: TGTGCCAGCAGCTCCGTGGGCCAGCTAGAGACCCAGTACTTC. Protein sequence: CASSSVGQLETQYF. Full variable domain (rest looked up from reference TRBV28 and TRBJ2-5): DVKVTQSSRYLVKRTGEKVFLECVQDMDHENMFWYRQDPGLGLRLIYFSYDVKMKEKGDIPEGYSVSREKKERFSLILESASTNQTSMYLCASSSVGQLETQYFGPGTRLLVL.

Comments on this clone: In the same sample, other DNA sequences code for this CDR3. The rearrangement joins TRBV18 to TRBJ2-7; TRBD2 is a possible D gene (5 bases). The CDR3 runs 14 residues. V lost 2 bases, J lost 0 bases, and 8 bases lay in between. In germline, CDR1 is KGHSH, CDR2 LQKENI. The CDR3 loop reads CASSPSGNSYEQYF. The CDR3 DNA reads as TGTGCCAGCTCACCATCGGGGAACTCCTACGAGCAGTACTTC.